The clone carrying this TCR beta chain was seen many times. First-strand cDNA used TRAV- and TRBV-specific primers, covering alpha and beta chains. The TCRs were subjected to amplification over roughly 18 PCR cycles employing a constant-region primer in conjunction with a V-primer adapter. TCRdb fed the reads into MiXCR, producing one record per CDR3 protein. The profile shows tens of thousands of distinct CDR3 sequences, around 20% of them singletons. Germline-derived CDR1 and CDR2 are SGHNT and YYREEE (reference sequence). This CDR3 has 14 residues. V shed 1 base and J shed 9 bases, with 14 bases lying between them. The data were obtained in a study of low-dose radiotherapy and immunotherapy resistance in tumors. Study details: Cohort 1 was treated with 0.5 Gy per fraction at 2-week intervals, amounting to 6.5 Gy overall. Participants in Cohort 2 were given 1 Gy per fraction every two weeks, for 13 Gy over 26 weeks. Each patient was administered nivolumab intravenously at 240 mg, which was a flat dose, every two weeks, along with intravenous ipilimumab at 1 mg/kg every six weeks.

Described time point: after trial treatment. Treatment: LDRT plus nivolumab, ipilimumab, low-dose cyclophosphamide and aspirin (RACIN trial). As a condition of eligibility, patients had advanced solid tumors lacking tumor-infiltrating lymphocytes. The gene calls are TRBV5-4 and TRBJ2-1; TRBD1 or TRBD2 may be the D gene (6 bases each). The receptor was derived from a female donor with ovarian cancer. This specimen consisted of PBMCs, obtained after low-dose radiotherapy plus immunotherapy. The CDR3 here is CASSLTRGLGEQFF. In DNA form, the CDR3 reads TGTGCCAGCAGCTTGACCCGGGGGCTAGGTGAGCAGTTCTTC. The variable domain in full, completed from reference TRBV5-4 and TRBJ2-1, reads ETGVTQSPTHLIKTRGQQVTLRCSSQSGHNTVSWYQQALGQGPQFIFQYYREEENGRGNFPPRFSGLQFPNYSSELNVNALELDDSALYLCASSLTRGLGEQFFGPGTRLTVL.